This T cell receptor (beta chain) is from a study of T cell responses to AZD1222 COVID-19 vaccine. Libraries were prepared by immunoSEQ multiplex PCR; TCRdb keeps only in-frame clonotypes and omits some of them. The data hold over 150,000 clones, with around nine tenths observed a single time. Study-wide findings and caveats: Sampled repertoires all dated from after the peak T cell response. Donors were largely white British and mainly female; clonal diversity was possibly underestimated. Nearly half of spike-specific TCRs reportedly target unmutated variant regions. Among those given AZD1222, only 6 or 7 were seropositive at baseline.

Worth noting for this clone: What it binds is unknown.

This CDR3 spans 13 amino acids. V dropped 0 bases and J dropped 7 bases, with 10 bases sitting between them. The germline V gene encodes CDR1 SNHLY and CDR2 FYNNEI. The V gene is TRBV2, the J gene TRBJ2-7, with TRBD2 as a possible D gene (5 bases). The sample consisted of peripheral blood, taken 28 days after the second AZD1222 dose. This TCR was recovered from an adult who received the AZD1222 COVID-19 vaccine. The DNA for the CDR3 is TGTGCCAGCAGTGAAGCGCGGGCGAGTGAGCAGTACTTC. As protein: CASSEARASEQYF. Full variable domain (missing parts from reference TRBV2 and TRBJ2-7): EPEVTQTPSHQVTQMGQEVILRCVPISNHLYFYWYRQILGQKVEFLVSFYNNEISEKSEIFDDQFSVERPDGSNFTLKIRSTKLEDSAMYFCASSEARASEQYFGPGTRLTVT.